This TCR delta chain comes out of a study of γδ T cells in repeated Plasmodium falciparum infection. Across the study: Malian children with intense seasonal malaria exposure were compared with matched Australian children. Donors had four controlled P. falciparum NF54 infections over roughly 620 days. Broader study findings: Many TCRgamma sequences overlapped between individuals in stable Vgamma9/Vdelta2+ repertoires. Repeated controlled infections reportedly drove waves of new clonotype selection in Vdelta2-negative, mostly Vdelta1+, gammadelta repertoires.

Gammadelta T cells were flow-sorted from PBMC into Vgamma9/Vdelta2+ and Vdelta2-negative populations for bulk analysis. Remarks on this clone: Its antigen is still unknown. A far larger clone is only one base removed, so a read error is likely. The sample contains more than one DNA sequence encoding this CDR3.

TCRdb reanalyzed the multiplex PCR reads using CATT. The data contain 75,000 to 95,000 delta-chain clones, 0.75% to 1% of them singletons. The germline V gene has CDR1 TSWWSYY and CDR2 QGS. The CDR3 sequence is 14 residues long. The TCR originated in a pool of human donors (malaria-infected and uninfected, not separated). The rearrangement links TRDV1 to TRDJ1; no clear D gene. The sample comprised gamma-delta T cells from blood. CDR3 sequence reads: CALGEPIRSDNLIF. CDR3 sequence (DNA): TGTGCTCTTGGGGAACCAATTAGGTCCGATAACCTCATCTTC.